These T cell receptor beta chains were read from a single sample in a study of cytomegalovirus exposure and HLA in healthy donors. The protocol was immunoSEQ multiplex PCR, while the TCRdb copy is restricted to in-frame clones and leaves out a portion. The sample holds around 150,000 clones, roughly 77% seen once. The sequenced sample was PBMCs. These receptors were obtained from a woman between 35 and 50 years old in good health and CMV-seropositive. The CDR3 runs from the conserved cysteine through the conserved F or W. Fields, in order: V gene, clone size, J gene, D gene, CDR3 protein, CDR3 DNA. The D gene is left open where the match is weak. Size tells how often a clone was seen (once, few, many) or the class of an expanded clone, and some rows leave it out.

v_call: TRBV18; clone_size: NA; j_call: TRBJ1-1; d_call: TRBD1; cdr3_aa: CASSPTDRDTEAFF; cdr3_nt: TGTGCCAGCTCACCAACGGACAGGGACACTGAAGCTTTCTTT
v_call: TRBV4-3; clone_size: many; j_call: TRBJ1-2; d_call: NA; cdr3_aa: CASSQFAGLGYTF; cdr3_nt: TGCGCCAGCAGCCAATTCGCAGGGTTAGGCTACACCTTC
v_call: TRBV13; clone_size: once; j_call: TRBJ2-1; d_call: TRBD2; cdr3_aa: CASTHLGREGQDEQFF; cdr3_nt: TGTGCCAGCACCCACTTAGGGCGGGAGGGCCAAGATGAGCAGTTCTTC
v_call: TRBV19; clone_size: NA; j_call: TRBJ1-4; d_call: TRBD1; cdr3_aa: CASSNGQGEEKLFF; cdr3_nt: TGTGCCAGTAGTAACGGACAGGGGGAGGAAAAACTGTTTTTT
v_call: TRBV28; clone_size: NA; j_call: TRBJ2-7; d_call: NA; cdr3_aa: CASRITGAYEQYF; cdr3_nt: TGTGCCAGCAGGATAACGGGGGCCTACGAGCAGTACTTC
v_call: TRBV28; clone_size: NA; j_call: TRBJ1-2; d_call: TRBD1; cdr3_aa: CASSSPPGGGDYGYTF; cdr3_nt: TGTGCCAGCAGTTCCCCTCCAGGGGGCGGTGACTATGGCTACACCTTC
v_call: TRBV25-1; clone_size: NA; j_call: TRBJ2-7; d_call: TRBD1; cdr3_aa: CASQGTGYGLGTYEQYF; cdr3_nt: TGTGCCAGCCAAGGGACAGGGTATGGCTTAGGCACCTACGAGCAGTACTTC
v_call: TRBV11-2; clone_size: NA; j_call: TRBJ1-1; d_call: TRBD1; cdr3_aa: CASSFTSGGFTEAFF; cdr3_nt: TGTGCCAGCAGCTTCACGTCAGGGGGGTTCACTGAAGCTTTCTTT
v_call: TRBV19; clone_size: NA; j_call: TRBJ2-1; d_call: TRBD2; cdr3_aa: CASSTGLASSYNEQFF; cdr3_nt: TGTGCCAGTAGTACCGGACTAGCGAGCTCCTACAATGAGCAGTTCTTC
v_call: TRBV18; clone_size: NA; j_call: TRBJ1-1; d_call: NA; cdr3_aa: CASSTIPRPNTEAFF; cdr3_nt: TGTGCCAGCTCAACCATCCCCAGGCCGAACACTGAAGCTTTCTTT
v_call: TRBV27; clone_size: NA; j_call: TRBJ1-1; d_call: NA; cdr3_aa: CASSLSQGLNTEAFF; cdr3_nt: TGTGCCAGCAGTTTATCTCAGGGACTCAACACTGAAGCTTTCTTT
v_call: TRBV10-2; clone_size: NA; j_call: TRBJ1-5; d_call: NA; cdr3_aa: CASSESPGGPGMQPQHF; cdr3_nt: TGCGCCAGCAGTGAGTCTCCCGGGGGTCCGGGGATGCAGCCCCAGCATTTT
v_call: TRBV5-1; clone_size: NA; j_call: TRBJ2-3; d_call: TRBD1; cdr3_aa: CASSQGDRLDTQYF; cdr3_nt: TGCGCCAGCAGCCAGGGGGACAGATTAGATACGCAGTATTTT
v_call: TRBV7-9; clone_size: NA; j_call: TRBJ2-7; d_call: NA; cdr3_aa: CASTVSGIEQYF; cdr3_nt: TGTGCCAGCACCGTGAGTGGTATCGAGCAGTACTTC
v_call: TRBV2; clone_size: NA; j_call: TRBJ1-6; d_call: TRBD1; cdr3_aa: CASSLTGGPTVFHF; cdr3_nt: TGTGCCAGCAGCTTGACAGGGGGCCCCACTGTGTTCCACTTT
v_call: TRBV5-6; clone_size: NA; j_call: TRBJ2-7; d_call: TRBD2; cdr3_aa: CASSRTAGGGPHEQYF; cdr3_nt: TGTGCCAGCAGCAGAACTGCGGGGGGGGGCCCTCACGAGCAGTACTTC
v_call: TRBV27; clone_size: NA; j_call: TRBJ1-2; d_call: TRBD1; cdr3_aa: CASSPRTGDGYTF; cdr3_nt: TGTGCCAGCAGTCCAAGGACAGGGGATGGCTACACCTTC
v_call: TRBV5-6; clone_size: NA; j_call: TRBJ2-5; d_call: TRBD2; cdr3_aa: CASSGDSGTSRETQYF; cdr3_nt: TGTGCCAGCAGCGGGGATAGCGGGACCTCGAGAGAGACCCAGTACTTC
v_call: TRBV9; clone_size: NA; j_call: TRBJ2-3; d_call: TRBD2; cdr3_aa: CASSVSGSTDTQYF; cdr3_nt: TGTGCCAGCAGCGTTAGCGGGAGTACAGATACGCAGTATTTT
v_call: TRBV16; clone_size: NA; j_call: TRBJ1-5; d_call: NA; cdr3_aa: CASSQWRNQPQHF; cdr3_nt: TGTGCCAGCAGCCAATGGCGCAATCAGCCCCAGCATTTT
v_call: TRBV30; clone_size: NA; j_call: TRBJ1-2; d_call: NA; cdr3_aa: CAWSRNTGILNYGYTF; cdr3_nt: TGTGCCTGGAGTCGAAATACAGGGATACTTAACTATGGCTACACCTTC
v_call: TRBV4-1; clone_size: NA; j_call: TRBJ2-7; d_call: NA; cdr3_aa: CASSQVDSSSYEQYF; cdr3_nt: TGCGCCAGCAGCCAGGTAGACAGCAGCTCCTACGAGCAGTACTTC
v_call: TRBV2; clone_size: NA; j_call: TRBJ2-5; d_call: TRBD2; cdr3_aa: CASSRTSGGQETQYF; cdr3_nt: TGTGCCAGCAGCCGGACTAGCGGGGGACAAGAGACCCAGTACTTC
v_call: TRBV5-1; clone_size: NA; j_call: TRBJ2-3; d_call: TRBD2; cdr3_aa: CASSPSGTGDTQYF; cdr3_nt: TGCGCCAGCAGCCCCAGCGGGACGGGGGATACGCAGTATTTT
v_call: TRBV6-6; clone_size: NA; j_call: TRBJ2-7; d_call: NA; cdr3_aa: CASKMSLYEQYF; cdr3_nt: TGTGCCAGCAAAATGAGCCTCTACGAGCAGTACTTC
v_call: TRBV6-5; clone_size: NA; j_call: TRBJ1-4; d_call: NA; cdr3_aa: CASSYSLNEKLFF; cdr3_nt: TGTGCCAGCAGTTACTCCCTGAATGAAAAACTGTTTTTT
v_call: TRBV9; clone_size: NA; j_call: TRBJ2-5; d_call: TRBD1; cdr3_aa: CASSVTGQGMETQYF; cdr3_nt: TGTGCCAGCAGCGTAACGGGACAGGGAATGGAGACCCAGTACTTC